The 32 T cell receptor beta chains presented below share a single source sample, sequenced in a study of blood T cells in healthy people across ages. The authors ran a second PCR of about 7 to 12 cycles using a sample-barcoded 5' primer and a J-beta primer mix. TCRdb reanalysed the 5' RACE reads using MiXCR and keeps one entry per CDR3 protein. The sample includes 1.5 million to 2 million distinct CDR3 sequences, approximately 50% seen only once; the top ten take over 2%. The sequenced sample consisted of blood. These TCRs come from a woman aged 40 to 50 in good health.

This clonotype was seen more than once but under ten times. CDR3 in DNA: TGTGCCAGCAGTTTATCGACGGGTGGAGGCTACACCTTC. It encodes CASSLSTGGGYTF. The rearrangement joins TRBV3-1 to TRBJ1-2; D is unclear. The V and J ends lost 6 bases and 8 bases respectively, with 16 bases between them. The CDR3 has 13 amino acids. CDR1 and CDR2 from the germline V gene are LGHDT and YNNKEL (reference sequence).

The V gene is TRBV6-5, the J gene TRBJ2-7, with 7 positions matching TRBD1. Per germline, CDR1 MNHEY and CDR2 SVGAGI. The CDR3 spans 14 residues. The junction had 9 bases not matched to a gene; V was cut back by 4 bases and J by 6 bases. This CDR3 is CASSFGTARGEQYF. The CDR3 region has the DNA TGTGCCAGCAGTTTCGGGACAGCCCGGGGCGAGCAGTACTTC.

CDR3 region: CASSEGRISNQPQHF. CDR3 DNA: TGTGCCAGCAGTGAAGGGAGAATAAGCAATCAGCCCCAGCATTTT. V usage is TRBV6-1 and J usage is TRBJ1-5; D call uncertain. CDR1 and CDR2 (germline): MNHNS, SASEGT. The CDR3 runs to 15 residues. With 1 base removed from V and 1 base from J, the gap between germline ends came to 8 bases.

Written as DNA, the CDR3 is TGCAGTGCTAAGGGACAGGGGTACAATGAGCAGTTCTTC. Its protein is CSAKGQGYNEQFF. V usage is TRBV20-1 and J usage is TRBJ2-1; 10 bases align to TRBD1. Germline loops: CDR1 DFQATT, CDR2 SNEGSKA (reference sequence). The CDR3 is 13 residues long. The V gene end was trimmed by 4 bases and the J gene end by 4 bases; junction bases not matched to a gene: 1.

The chain recombines TRBV5-6 with TRBJ2-3, with a weak D call TRBD2 (7 bases). Germline loops: CDR1 SGHDT, CDR2 YYEEEE. The V end lost 4 bases, the J end lost 1 base, and 16 bases lay between the germline ends. This CDR3 spans 16 amino acids. The CDR3 loop reads CASSPTWGGGTDTQYF. The CDR3 DNA reads TGTGCCAGCAGCCCCACCTGGGGGGGCGGCACAGATACGCAGTATTTT.

This clonotype appeared a few times. Written as DNA, the CDR3 is TGTGCTAGTGGTTTGACCCAAGACAGGGGCCCCTACGAGCAGTACTTC. Amino acid sequence: CASGLTQDRGPYEQYF. This chain joins TRBV12-5 and TRBJ2-7; 8 positions match TRBD1. The CDR3 extends over 16 amino acids. Germline CDR1 reads LGHNT; CDR2 reads FRNRAP. With 2 bases clipped from V and 2 bases from J, the junction kept 8 bases outside the gene matches.

This chain joins TRBV28 and TRBJ2-7; tentative D call: TRBD1 (6 bases). Trimming took off 2 bases at V and 0 bases at J, with 11 bases between the two ends. Looked up from germline, CDR1 is MDHEN and CDR2 is SYDVKM. This CDR3 is 15 amino acids long. The CDR3 reads CASSLRGTVSYEQYF. In DNA form, the CDR3 reads TGTGCCAGCAGTTTAAGGGGGACGGTCTCCTACGAGCAGTACTTC.

This clonotype has a single count. J is TRBJ2-3 and V is TRBV20-1; 15 positions agree with TRBD2. The CDR3 loop spans 18 amino acids. CDR1 is DFQATT and CDR2 is SNEGSKA in the germline V gene (reference sequence). The junction had 15 bases not matched to a gene; V was cut back by 6 bases and J by 5 bases. CDR3 sequence reads: CSATPSLGLAGGVDTQYF. The DNA of the CDR3 is TGCAGTGCGACACCGAGTCTGGGACTAGCGGGGGGCGTAGATACGCAGTATTTT.

For this clonotype: Germline and junction disagree at one end, which may indicate a read error. This chain joins TRBV14 and TRBJ2-5; 10 nucleotides align to TRBD2. The germline gives CDR1 SGHDN, CDR2 FVKESK. CDR3 length: 18 residues. CDR3 sequence: CAGSHRRSSGGQQETQYF. The CDR3 region has the DNA TGTGCCGGCAGCCACCGACGATCTAGCGGGGGCCAACAAGAGACCCAGTACTTC.

This chain links TRBV4-1 with TRBJ1-2, with D possibly matching TRBD1 (6 bases). The germline V gene encodes CDR1 MGHRA and CDR2 YSYEKL. The CDR3 spans 15 residues. Trimming took 6 bases from V and 6 from J, leaving 20 bases between them. CDR3 sequence: CASRQPGGRGDGYTF. The CDR3 DNA reads as TGCGCCAGCAGACAACCGGGGGGCAGGGGAGATGGCTACACCTTC.

Worth noting for this clonotype: Since a much larger clone is just one base distant, this may be a read error. The chain uses TRBV28 and TRBJ2-3; D might be TRBD1 (6 bases). The CDR3 contains 17 residues. Germline V gene lookup returns CDR1 MDHEN and CDR2 SYDVKM. The V end was cut by 3 bases, the J end by 4 bases, with 20 bases between. The CDR3, as DNA: TGTGCCAGCAGTTTTCTTGGCCAGACAGAGGGGGCAGATACGCAGTATTTT. Its protein product is CASSFLGQTEGADTQYF.

This clonotype came up a few times. J is TRBJ2-7 and V is TRBV7-9; D is ambiguous. Germline CDR1 is SEHNR and CDR2 is FQNEAQ (reference sequence). The V gene lost 4 bases and the J gene lost 0 bases, with 13 bases spanning the gap. This CDR3 has 15 amino acids. CDR3 coding DNA: TGTGCCAGCAGCTCCCCCCAGGCTAACTCCTACGAGCAGTACTTC. Residues: CASSSPQANSYEQYF.

The rearrangement uses TRBV2 and TRBJ1-2, with TRBD1 matching 8 bases. Germline V CDR1 and CDR2: SNHLY, FYNNEI. The CDR3 is 13 amino acids. V was pared by 8 bases and J by 8 bases, with 10 bases of the junction left unmatched. The DNA for the CDR3 is TGTGCCAGCCAAGCTTTGACAGGGGACGGCTACACCTTC. This translates into CASQALTGDGYTF. Full variable domain (remainder filled in from reference TRBV2 and TRBJ1-2): EPEVTQTPSHQVTQMGQEVILRCVPISNHLYFYWYRQILGQKVEFLVSFYNNEISEKSEIFDDQFSVERPDGSNFTLKIRSTKLEDSAMYFCASQALTGDGYTFGSGTRLTVV.

The chain combines TRBV5-1 with TRBJ1-2; maybe TRBD1 (5 bases). The CDR3 is made up of 14 amino acids. Trimming cost V 4 bases and J 8 bases, with 18 bases left between them. Germline V gives CDR1 SGHRS, CDR2 YFSETQ. The DNA for the CDR3 is TGCGCCAGCAGCGTCACCGGAGGGGCGAGGGGCTACACCTTC. Translating gives CASSVTGGARGYTF.

The genes are TRBV13 and TRBJ2-1; D might be TRBD1 or TRBD2, each matching 5 bases. The V end was cut by 7 bases, the J end by 5 bases, with 15 bases between. The CDR3 length is 14 residues. Germline V gene lookup returns CDR1 PRHDT and CDR2 FYEKMQ (reference sequence). The CDR3 DNA follows: TGTGCCAGCAACCGTGAGGGGAACAACAATGAGCAGTTCTTC. Amino acid sequence: CASNREGNNNEQFF.

This chain links TRBV20-1 with TRBJ2-3; 10 bases align to TRBD2. From germline, CDR1 is DFQATT and CDR2 SNEGSKA (reference sequence). The CDR3 sequence is 15 residues long. Unmatched junction bases numbered 6, after V lost 0 bases and J lost 6 bases. As DNA, the CDR3 is TGCAGTGCTAGAGATCCAGCGGGGGGGCAGGATACGCAGTATTTT. This gives the protein CSARDPAGGQDTQYF.

V usage is TRBV4-2 and J usage is TRBJ2-7; a possible D gene is TRBD2 (7 bases). The CDR3 extends over 17 amino acids. The germline V gene encodes CDR1 LGHNA and CDR2 YNFKEQ. The V end was cut by 1 base, the J end by 3 bases, with 19 bases between. DNA of the CDR3: TGTGCCAGCAGCCAAGTCGGGGGGCCCGCCTCCTACTACGAGCAGTACTTC. Translated: CASSQVGGPASYYEQYF.

Note on this clonotype: Relative to the germline gene, one junction end is altered; a read error may explain this. The V gene is TRBV10-3, the J gene TRBJ1-5; 7 bases fit TRBD1. The CDR3 loop spans 14 amino acids. Germline V lookup: CDR1 ENHRY, CDR2 SYGVKD. The CDR3 spells CAISGGQGDHPQHF. The CDR3 region has the DNA TGTGCCATCAGTGGGGGCCAGGGGGATCACCCCCAGCATTTT.

The chain carries TRBV4-3 and TRBJ1-2; unclear D gene. Per the germline V gene, CDR1 is LGHNA and CDR2 is YSLEER. The V gene lost 3 bases and the J gene lost 2 bases, with 10 bases spanning the gap. The CDR3 consists of 14 residues. CDR3 bases: TGCGCCAGCAGCCATGGGAACACAAACTATGGCTACACCTTC. Translated, it gives CASSHGNTNYGYTF.

The rearrangement links TRBV24-1 to TRBJ2-4, with a weak D call TRBD2 (5 bases). Trimming pared 4 bases from V and 7 bases from J, leaving 13 bases between. Germline lookup yields CDR1 KGHDR and CDR2 SFDVKD. The CDR3 totals 14 residues. CDR3 DNA sequence: TGTGCCACCAGTGACACGGGCCCGGGGAACATTCAGTACTTC. Translation gives CATSDTGPGNIQYF.

V usage is TRBV6-6 and J usage is TRBJ1-5; D gene unclear. The V gene lost 3 bases and the J gene lost 4 bases, with 7 bases spanning the gap. CDR1 is MNHNY and CDR2 is SVGAGI in the germline V gene (reference sequence). The CDR3 is 13 residues long. The chain's CDR3 is CASSYYRNQPQHF. CDR3 sequence (DNA): TGTGCCAGCAGTTATTATCGAAATCAGCCCCAGCATTTT.

This sequence joins TRBV4-2 and TRBJ1-5, with D unclear. This CDR3 region has 17 residues. Germline values: CDR1 LGHNA, CDR2 YNFKEQ. V was cut by 0 bases and J by 2 bases, with 14 bases left in between. CDR3 region: CASSQDSVGLGNQPQHF. CDR3 DNA sequence: TGTGCCAGCAGCCAAGACTCAGTAGGTTTGGGCAATCAGCCCCAGCATTTT.

This clonotype appeared a single time. This chain joins TRBV25-1 and TRBJ2-5, with D perhaps assigned TRBD1 or TRBD2 (5 bases each). The ends were cut back, 1 base at V and 11 bases at J, with 20 bases in the middle. This CDR3 is 15 amino acids long. Germline lookup yields CDR1 MGHDK and CDR2 SYGVNS. CDR3 nucleotide sequence: TGTGCCAGCAGTGAATTCTCCACCCGGGGCAATGAGCAGTACTTC. Its translation is CASSEFSTRGNEQYF.

The rearrangement uses TRBV6-5 and TRBJ2-7; no clear D. Trimming pared 5 bases from V and 0 bases from J, leaving 11 bases between. CDR3 length: 14 amino acids. Germline CDR1 is MNHEY and CDR2 is SVGAGI. In DNA, the CDR3 is TGTGCCAGCAGTCAGACCTTGAGCTCCTACGAGCAGTACTTC. Translating it yields CASSQTLSSYEQYF.

The chain uses TRBV7-2 and TRBJ1-2; tentatively, D is TRBD1 (5 bases). With 2 bases removed from V and 4 bases from J, the gap between germline ends came to 14 bases. Germline V gene data show CDR1 as SGHTA and CDR2 as FQGNSA. The CDR3 loop spans 15 amino acids. The CDR3 DNA follows: TGTGCCAGCAGCTTAAGACAGAGTGCCCTCTATGGCTACACCTTC. This gives the protein CASSLRQSALYGYTF.

The V call is TRBV14, the J call TRBJ2-1; TRBD2 aligns across 8 bases. The length of the CDR3 is 18 residues. Germline CDR1 reads SGHDN; CDR2 reads FVKESK. The V gene end was trimmed by 0 bases and the J gene end by 0 bases; junction bases not matched to a gene: 7. The DNA of the CDR3 is TGTGCCAGCAGCCAAGATATTAAGCGGGGGAGCTCCTACAATGAGCAGTTCTTC. Protein product: CASSQDIKRGSSYNEQFF.

This sequence joins TRBV6-2 or TRBV6-3 and TRBJ2-5; no clear D gene. CDR1 MNHEY and CDR2 SVGEGT come from the germline V gene. This CDR3 has 19 residues. V was clipped by 2 bases and J by 2 bases, with 24 bases between them. CDR3 nucleotide sequence: TGTGCCAGCAGTTACCGCGTTCTATTTCGCCTAGTGGGTCAAGAGACCCAGTACTTC. The encoded protein is CASSYRVLFRLVGQETQYF.

This chain uses TRBV10-2 with TRBJ2-5, with 9 bases that match TRBD1. This CDR3 has 16 residues. The V gene end was trimmed by 2 bases and the J gene end by 4 bases; junction bases not matched to a gene: 8. Germline V gene data show CDR1 as WSHSY and CDR2 as SAAADI. CDR3 residues: CASSEGGQGLRETQYF. The CDR3 nucleotides are TGCGCCAGCAGTGAGGGGGGACAGGGTTTAAGAGAGACCCAGTACTTC.

The chain employs TRBV12-3 or TRBV12-4 and TRBJ2-5; D unclear. This CDR3 has 16 residues. Trimming stripped 3 bases from V and 1 base from J, with 15 bases between. In DNA, the CDR3 is TGTGCCAGCAGTTTGATAGTACACCCGGCCCAAGAGACCCAGTACTTC. Protein: CASSLIVHPAQETQYF.

The J gene is TRBJ1-2, the V gene TRBV27; 7 bases agree with TRBD1. Germline V lookup: CDR1 MNHEY, CDR2 SMNVEV (reference sequence). The CDR3 has 16 residues. V lost 3 bases, J lost 5 bases, and 12 bases stayed unmatched. CDR3 sequence (DNA): TGTGCCAGCAGTTTGGAGGGTGGAGGGGGCTATTATGGCTACACCTTC. This encodes CASSLEGGGGYYGYTF.

This clonotype was counted a few times. J is TRBJ1-2 and V is TRBV20-1, with D possibly being TRBD1 (6 bases). Germline lookup yields CDR1 DFQATT and CDR2 SNEGSKA (reference sequence). V was clipped by 5 bases and J by 2 bases, with 9 bases between them. The CDR3 is 12 amino acids. The CDR3 region is CSALDRNYGYTF. The CDR3 bases are TGCAGTGCTCTGGACAGAAACTATGGCTACACCTTC.

The chain links TRBV27 to TRBJ2-7, with 7 positions matching TRBD1. Losses at the gene ends were 0 bases for V and 5 bases for J; bases not matched to a gene: 7. This CDR3 has 15 residues. Germline V CDR1 and CDR2: MNHEY, SMNVEV (reference sequence). The DNA of the CDR3 is TGTGCCAGCAGTTTATCACAGGGGTTTGTCCACGAGCAGTACTTC. As protein: CASSLSQGFVHEQYF.